This T cell receptor (beta chain) was sequenced for a study of blood T cells in healthy people across ages. Study outcomes and limitations: In the absence of known donor CMV status, changes in expanded clonotypes were possibly confounded. Among T cells, TCR beta diversity per million cells dropped roughly linearly as age rose. The study found more naive CD4+ cells and higher diversity in long-lived than aged donors.

A sample-barcoded 5' primer and a J-beta primer mix were used in a second PCR of about 6 to 11 cycles. TCRdb reprocessed the 5' RACE reads with MiXCR, giving one entry per CDR3 protein. Of about 1.4 million distinct CDR3 sequences listed, 59% were seen once; the top ten hold 6.5% to 8.5%. Comment on this clonotype: What it recognizes is unknown.

The CDR3 contains 13 residues. CDR1 and CDR2 from the germline V gene are SNHLY and FYNNEI. The sample taken for sequencing was blood. The TCR sequence derives from a man aged 18 to 29 in good health. This chain uses TRBV2 with TRBJ2-5; D uncertain. The J call is uncertain, as TRBJ2-7 better fits the DNA end. The DNA of the CDR3 is TGTGCCAGCAGTGTGGTTAGTTGGGCCGAGCAGTACTTC. Protein: CASSVVSWAEQYF.